Listed below are T cell receptor beta chains from one sample, sequenced in a study of T cells in Graves' hyperthyroidism and ophthalmopathy. MiXCR, applied by TCRdb to the multiplex PCR reads, yields one record per CDR3 protein. The profile shows about 380,000 distinct CDR3 sequences, 18% of them singletons. Sequencing was carried out using blood. The receptor source for this set is a man younger than 30 with Graves' ophthalmopathy. CDR3s leave out the opening cysteine and the closing phenylalanine or tryptophan.

V: TRBV6-1; J: TRBJ1-1; CDR3: ASRTQGTANTEAF
V: TRBV27; J: TRBJ2-1; CDR3: ASSLEGNPYNEQF
V: TRBV5-4; J: TRBJ1-4; CDR3: ASSYRETNEKLF
V: TRBV20-1; J: TRBJ1-1; CDR3: SAKPGQALLTMEAF
V: TRBV29-1; J: TRBJ1-1; CDR3: SVEFPVPGQGNTEAF
V: TRBV6-1; J: TRBJ2-1; CDR3: ASSEGVTGSYNEQF
V: TRBV10-1; J: TRBJ2-5; CDR3: ASSESGTTYQETQY
V: TRBV12-3/TRBV12-4; J: TRBJ1-5; CDR3: ASNAGRGSQPQH
V: TRBV24-1; J: TRBJ2-2; CDR3: ATSDLYGMDTGELF
V: TRBV12-3/TRBV12-4; J: TRBJ2-6; CDR3: ASSLPEAGANVLT
V: TRBV13; J: TRBJ2-5; CDR3: ASSPRPMGQEETQY
V: TRBV20-1; J: TRBJ2-7; CDR3: SARVRGGEQY
V: TRBV3-1; J: TRBJ2-7; CDR3: ASSQRGQAFEQY
V: TRBV5-1; J: TRBJ1-1; CDR3: ASSLEGQGLREAF
V: TRBV3-1; J: TRBJ2-7; CDR3: ASSQELGTASGLYEQY
V: TRBV5-1; J: TRBJ1-1; CDR3: ASSWATGGWLNTEAF
V: TRBV5-6; J: TRBJ1-1; CDR3: ASSWAGTGGTEAF
V: TRBV2; J: TRBJ2-3; CDR3: ASSPPLGTTDTQY
V: TRBV11-2; J: TRBJ1-1; CDR3: ASSLEIGLNTEAF
V: TRBV4-1; J: TRBJ2-7; CDR3: ASSQWRDRNYEQY
V: TRBV10-1; J: TRBJ2-3; CDR3: ASSPRLGTDTQY
V: TRBV2; J: TRBJ2-7; CDR3: ASSDLGGAASYEQY
V: TRBV11-2; J: TRBJ2-2; CDR3: ASSLARDRFYTGELF
V: TRBV10-3; J: TRBJ1-2; CDR3: AISEETGSGYT
V: TRBV5-1; J: TRBJ2-5; CDR3: ASSPGPLTETQY
V: TRBV27; J: TRBJ2-5; CDR3: ASSPTSGIFETQY
V: TRBV3-1; J: TRBJ2-2; CDR3: ASSQDPWPGGELF
V: TRBV7-9; J: TRBJ2-7; CDR3: ASSLLVGGGEQY
V: TRBV6-8; J: TRBJ1-1; CDR3: ASSYPDRRNTEAF
V: TRBV7-3; J: TRBJ2-1; CDR3: ASSLTGGRGQF
V: TRBV15; J: TRBJ2-5; CDR3: ATSREGGIQETQY
V: TRBV7-2; J: TRBJ1-1; CDR3: ASSPPDRATNLNTEAF
V: TRBV7-2; J: TRBJ2-1; CDR3: ASSLNYWTSGIGSYNEQF
V: TRBV2; J: TRBJ2-7; CDR3: ATDPQAGRPYEQY
V: TRBV25-1; J: TRBJ2-2; CDR3: ASETRVTGELF
V: TRBV6-1; J: TRBJ1-5; CDR3: ASSGAPGSNQPQH
V: TRBV7-3; J: TRBJ2-3; CDR3: ASSPTGSKDTQY
V: TRBV3-1; J: TRBJ2-5; CDR3: ASTEGLTPSSQETQY
V: TRBV6-5; J: TRBJ2-7; CDR3: ASSYSAGGYEQY
V: TRBV7-9; J: TRBJ2-7; CDR3: ASSSRTGGNEQY
V: TRBV3-1; J: TRBJ1-3; CDR3: ASSQDPIRSSGNTIY
V: TRBV2; J: TRBJ1-2; CDR3: ASSGETDYGYT